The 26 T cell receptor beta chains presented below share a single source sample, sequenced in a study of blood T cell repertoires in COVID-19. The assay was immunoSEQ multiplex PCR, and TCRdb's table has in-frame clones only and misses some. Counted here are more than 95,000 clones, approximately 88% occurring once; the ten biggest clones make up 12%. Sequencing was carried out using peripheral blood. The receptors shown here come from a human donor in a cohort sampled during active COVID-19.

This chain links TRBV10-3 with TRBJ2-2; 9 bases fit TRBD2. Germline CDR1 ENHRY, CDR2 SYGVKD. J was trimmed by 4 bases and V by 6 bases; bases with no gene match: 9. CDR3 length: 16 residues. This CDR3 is CAIRPNSGGSTGELFF. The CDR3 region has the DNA TGTGCCATCAGACCTAATAGCGGGGGCTCCACCGGGGAGCTGTTTTTT.

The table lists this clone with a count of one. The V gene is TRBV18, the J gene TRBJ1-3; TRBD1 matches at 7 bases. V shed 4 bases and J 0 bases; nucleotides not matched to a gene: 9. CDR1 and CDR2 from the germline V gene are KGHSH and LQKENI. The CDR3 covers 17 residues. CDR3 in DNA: TGTGCCAGCTCACGATGGGGACAGTCGACCTCTGGAAACACCATATATTTT. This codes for CASSRWGQSTSGNTIYF.

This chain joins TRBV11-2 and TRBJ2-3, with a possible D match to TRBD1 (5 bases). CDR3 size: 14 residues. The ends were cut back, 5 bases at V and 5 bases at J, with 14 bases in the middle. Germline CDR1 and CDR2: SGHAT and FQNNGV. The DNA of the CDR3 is TGTGCCAGCAGCGTCCGCAGGGTTAAAGATACGCAGTATTTT. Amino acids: CASSVRRVKDTQYF.

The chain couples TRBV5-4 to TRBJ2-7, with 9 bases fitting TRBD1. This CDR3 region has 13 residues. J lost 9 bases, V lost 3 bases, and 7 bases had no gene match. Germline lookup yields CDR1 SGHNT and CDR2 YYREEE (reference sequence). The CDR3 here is CASSSWGQGVQYF. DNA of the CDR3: TGTGCCAGCAGCTCCTGGGGACAGGGTGTGCAGTACTTC.

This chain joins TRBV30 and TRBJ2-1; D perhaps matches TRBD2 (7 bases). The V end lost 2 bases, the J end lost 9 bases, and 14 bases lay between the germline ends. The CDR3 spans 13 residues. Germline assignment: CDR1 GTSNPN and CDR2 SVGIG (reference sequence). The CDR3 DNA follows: TGTGCCTGGAGTCGAGGGGGAGGGCCTGAGCAGTTCTTC. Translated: CAWSRGGGPEQFF.

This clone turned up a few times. The CDR3 coding sequence is TGTGCCAGTAGTATAGTCGTCAGGGAGGGCTATGGCTACACCTTC. Translation gives CASSIVVREGYGYTF. The chain combines TRBV19 with TRBJ1-2; a weak D match, TRBD1 (5 bases). V was trimmed by 1 base and J by 4 bases, leaving 13 bases between them. This CDR3 comprises 15 residues. Germline V gene lookup returns CDR1 LNHDA and CDR2 SQIVND (reference sequence).

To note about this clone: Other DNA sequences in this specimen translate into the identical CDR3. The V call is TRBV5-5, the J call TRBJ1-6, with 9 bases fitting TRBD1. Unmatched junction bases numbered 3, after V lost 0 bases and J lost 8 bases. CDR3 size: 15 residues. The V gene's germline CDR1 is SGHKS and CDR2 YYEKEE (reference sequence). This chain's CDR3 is CASSLEGQGYSPLHF. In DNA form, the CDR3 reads TGTGCCAGCAGCTTGGAGGGACAGGGTTATTCACCCCTCCACTTT.

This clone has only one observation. In DNA form, the CDR3 reads TGTGCCATCAGTGACCCCGCCCTTAGAACCGGAAACACCATATATTTT. It is translated as CAISDPALRTGNTIYF. The V and J genes are TRBV10-3 and TRBJ1-3; D is unclear. The CDR3 totals 16 residues. V lost 3 bases to trimming and J lost 4 bases, with 16 bases between them. CDR1 is ENHRY and CDR2 is SYGVKD in the germline V gene.

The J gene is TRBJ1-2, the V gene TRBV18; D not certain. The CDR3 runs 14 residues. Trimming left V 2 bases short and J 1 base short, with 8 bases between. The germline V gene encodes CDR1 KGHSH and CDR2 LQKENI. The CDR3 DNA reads TGTGCCAGCTCACCAAACACCGATAACTATGGCTACACCTTC. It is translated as CASSPNTDNYGYTF.

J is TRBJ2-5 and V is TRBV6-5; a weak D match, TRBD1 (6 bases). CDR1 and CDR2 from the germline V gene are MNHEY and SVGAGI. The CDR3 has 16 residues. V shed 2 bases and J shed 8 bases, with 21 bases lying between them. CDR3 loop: CASSYAGQGPDGTQYF. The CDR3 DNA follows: TGTGCCAGCAGTTACGCAGGGCAGGGGCCCGACGGAACCCAGTACTTC.

CDR3 sequence reads: CASSQPQGSGYTF. DNA of the CDR3: TGCGCCAGCAGCCAACCGCAGGGGTCGGGCTACACCTTC. The chain uses TRBV4-3 and TRBJ1-2; a weak D match, TRBD1 (6 bases). The V end lost 2 bases, the J end lost 8 bases, and 12 bases lay between the germline ends. Germline lookup yields CDR1 LGHNA and CDR2 YSLEER. The CDR3 spans 13 residues.

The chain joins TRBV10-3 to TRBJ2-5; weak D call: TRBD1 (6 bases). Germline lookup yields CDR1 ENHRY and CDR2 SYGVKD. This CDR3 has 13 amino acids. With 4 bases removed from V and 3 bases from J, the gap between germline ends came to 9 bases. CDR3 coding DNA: TGTGCCATCAGTGGGGGGCGGGAAGAGACCCAGTACTTC. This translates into CAISGGREETQYF.

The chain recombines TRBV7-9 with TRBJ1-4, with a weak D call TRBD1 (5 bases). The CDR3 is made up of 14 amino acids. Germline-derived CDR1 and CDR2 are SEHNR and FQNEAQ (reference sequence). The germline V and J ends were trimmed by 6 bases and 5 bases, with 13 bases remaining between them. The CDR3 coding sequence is TGTGCCAGCAGTTTTGGACACCAAAATGAAAAACTGTTTTTT. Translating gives CASSFGHQNEKLFF.

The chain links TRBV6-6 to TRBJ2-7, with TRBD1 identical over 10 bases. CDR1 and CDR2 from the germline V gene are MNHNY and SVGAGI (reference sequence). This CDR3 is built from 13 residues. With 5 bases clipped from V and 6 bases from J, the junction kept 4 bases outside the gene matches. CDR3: CASSPGQGSEQYF. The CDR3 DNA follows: TGTGCCAGCAGTCCGGGACAGGGGTCCGAGCAGTACTTC.

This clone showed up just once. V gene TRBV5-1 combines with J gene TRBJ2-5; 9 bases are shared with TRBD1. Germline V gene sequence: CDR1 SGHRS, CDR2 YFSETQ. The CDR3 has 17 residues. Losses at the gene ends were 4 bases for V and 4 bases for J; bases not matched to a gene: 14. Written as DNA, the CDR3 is TGCGCCAGCAGCCGACCCGTCCCGGGACAGGGTGTAGAGACCCAGTACTTC. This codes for CASSRPVPGQGVETQYF.

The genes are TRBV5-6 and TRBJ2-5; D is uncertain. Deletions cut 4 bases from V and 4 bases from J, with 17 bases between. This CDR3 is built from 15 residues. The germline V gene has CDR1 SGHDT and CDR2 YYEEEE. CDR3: CASSRRPTVGETQYF. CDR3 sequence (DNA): TGTGCCAGCAGCCGGCGACCAACAGTGGGAGAGACCCAGTACTTC. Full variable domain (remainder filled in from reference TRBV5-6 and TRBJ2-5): DAGVTQSPTHLIKTRGQQVTLRCSPKSGHDTVSWYQQALGQGPQFIFQYYEEEERQRGNFPDRFSGHQFPNYSSELNVNALLLGDSALYLCASSRRPTVGETQYFGPGTRLLVL.

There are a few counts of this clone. The CDR3 spells CASSQVAGYSPLHF. CDR3 sequence (DNA): TGTGCCAGCAGCCAAGTGGCGGGGTATTCACCCCTCCACTTT. The chain is built from TRBV3-1 (or the pseudogene TRBV3-2) and TRBJ1-6; no firm D call. CDR1 is LGHDT, CDR2 YNNKEL, per germline (reference sequence). V shed 1 base and J shed 8 bases, with 9 bases lying between them. This CDR3 is built from 14 residues.

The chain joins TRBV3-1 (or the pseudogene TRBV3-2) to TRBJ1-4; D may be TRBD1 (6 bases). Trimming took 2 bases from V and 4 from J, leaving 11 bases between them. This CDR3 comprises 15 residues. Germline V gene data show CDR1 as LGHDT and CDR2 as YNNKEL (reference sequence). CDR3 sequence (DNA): TGTGCCAGCAGCCAAACAGGGTGGAGTAATGAAAAACTGTTTTTT. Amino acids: CASSQTGWSNEKLFF.

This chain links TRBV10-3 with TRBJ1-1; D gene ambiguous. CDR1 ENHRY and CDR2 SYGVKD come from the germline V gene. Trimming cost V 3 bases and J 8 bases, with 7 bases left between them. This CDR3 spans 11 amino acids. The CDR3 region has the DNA TGTGCCATCAGTGAATACTACGAAGCTTTCTTT. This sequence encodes CAISEYYEAFF.

CDR3 region: CSVDISGVGDPEQFF. DNA for the CDR3: TGCAGCGTTGATATATCTGGGGTAGGGGATCCTGAGCAGTTCTTC. The chain employs TRBV29-1 and TRBJ2-1, with D possibly matching TRBD1 (5 bases). CDR3 length: 15 amino acids. From germline, CDR1 is SQVTM and CDR2 ANQGSEA. V lost 3 bases to trimming and J lost 9 bases, with 21 bases between them.

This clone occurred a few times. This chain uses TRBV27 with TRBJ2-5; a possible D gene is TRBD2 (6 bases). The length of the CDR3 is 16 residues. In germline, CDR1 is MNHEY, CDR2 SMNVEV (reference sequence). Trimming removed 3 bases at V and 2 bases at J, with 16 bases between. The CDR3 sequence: CASSFWGSGRQETQYF. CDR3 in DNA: TGTGCCAGCAGTTTCTGGGGTTCGGGGAGGCAAGAGACCCAGTACTTC.

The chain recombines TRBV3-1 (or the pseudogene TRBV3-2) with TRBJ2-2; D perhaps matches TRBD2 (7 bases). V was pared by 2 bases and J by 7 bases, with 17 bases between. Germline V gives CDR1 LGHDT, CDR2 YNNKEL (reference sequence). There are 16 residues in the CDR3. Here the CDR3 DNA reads TGTGCCAGCAGCCAAAAGTGGGGGGGCCTGAGCGGGGAGCTGTTTTTT. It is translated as CASSQKWGGLSGELFF.

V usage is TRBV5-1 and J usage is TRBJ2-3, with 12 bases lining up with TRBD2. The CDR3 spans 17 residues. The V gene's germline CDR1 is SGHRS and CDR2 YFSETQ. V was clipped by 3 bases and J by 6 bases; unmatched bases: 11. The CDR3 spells CASSSGLAGIKEDTQYF. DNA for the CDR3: TGCGCCAGCAGCTCCGGACTAGCGGGGATCAAGGAGGATACGCAGTATTTT.

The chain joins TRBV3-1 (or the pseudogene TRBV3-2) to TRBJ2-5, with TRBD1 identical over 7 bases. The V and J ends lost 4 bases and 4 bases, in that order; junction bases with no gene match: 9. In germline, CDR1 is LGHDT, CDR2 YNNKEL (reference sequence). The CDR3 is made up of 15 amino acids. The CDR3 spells CASSPTGANRETQYF. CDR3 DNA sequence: TGTGCCAGCAGCCCTACAGGGGCGAATCGAGAGACCCAGTACTTC.

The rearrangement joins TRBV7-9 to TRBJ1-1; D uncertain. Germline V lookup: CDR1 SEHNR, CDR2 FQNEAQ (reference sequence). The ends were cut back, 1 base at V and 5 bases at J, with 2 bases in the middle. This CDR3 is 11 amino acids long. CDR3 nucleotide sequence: TGTGCCAGCAGCTTAGTAACTGAAGCTTTCTTT. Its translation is CASSLVTEAFF. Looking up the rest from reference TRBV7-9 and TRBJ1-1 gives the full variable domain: DTGVSQNPRHKITKRGQNVTFRCDPISEHNRLYWYRQTLGQGPEFLTYFQNEAQLEKSRLLSDRFSAERPKGSFSTLEIQRTEQGDSAMYLCASSLVTEAFFGQGTRLTVV.

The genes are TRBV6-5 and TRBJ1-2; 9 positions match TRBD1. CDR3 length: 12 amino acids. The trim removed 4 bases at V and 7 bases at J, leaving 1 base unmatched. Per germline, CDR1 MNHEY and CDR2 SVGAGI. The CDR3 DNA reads TGTGCCAGCAGTTCGACAGGGGGTGGCTACACCTTC. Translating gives CASSSTGGGYTF.